The 32 T cell receptor beta chains below were found in one sample sequenced in a study of blood T cell repertoires in COVID-19. Repertoires were generated with immunoSEQ multiplex PCR, while TCRdb's copy carries only in-frame clones and drops some. This sample yields under 200,000 clones, of which around 85% are seen a single time; about a tenth belongs to the top ten. The sequenced sample consisted of peripheral blood. The receptors come from an older woman with COVID-19, enrolled during active disease.

V usage is TRBV6-2 or TRBV6-3 and J usage is TRBJ2-1, with D perhaps TRBD1 (8 bases). This CDR3 comprises 15 residues. V was clipped by 5 bases and J by 10 bases, with 21 bases between them. CDR1 and CDR2 (germline): MNHEY, SVGEGT. CDR3 DNA: TGTGCCAGCAGTCCCGGACAGGGAGGGTTACGCGAGCAGTTCTTC. Residues: CASSPGQGGLREQFF.

This chain joins TRBV27 and TRBJ2-3, with 8 bases that match TRBD2. There are 16 residues in the CDR3. V was pared by 4 bases and J by 2 bases, with 8 bases of the junction left unmatched. Looked up from germline, CDR1 is MNHEY and CDR2 is SMNVEV (reference sequence). The CDR3 DNA reads as TGTGCCAGCAGTTCCCTACTAGCGGACCTCACAGATACGCAGTATTTT. Amino acids: CASSSLLADLTDTQYF.

The V call is TRBV11-2, the J call TRBJ2-7; 8 nucleotides match TRBD2. The CDR3 spans 16 residues. Germline V lookup: CDR1 SGHAT, CDR2 FQNNGV. V lost 3 bases, J lost 2 bases, and 9 bases stayed unmatched. The CDR3 spells CASSLGGLSGAYEQYF. The CDR3 coding sequence is TGTGCCAGCAGCTTGGGGGGCCTTAGCGGGGCCTACGAGCAGTACTTC.

This sequence joins TRBV5-4 and TRBJ2-3; a possible D gene is TRBD2 (5 bases). Germline V gene lookup returns CDR1 SGHNT and CDR2 YYREEE (reference sequence). This CDR3 is 14 amino acids long. V was cut by 0 bases and J by 4 bases, with 9 bases left in between. The CDR3 DNA sequence: TGTGCCAGCAGCTTGGTCCTTAGCGCAGATACGCAGTATTTT. Translating gives CASSLVLSADTQYF.

This chain joins TRBV9 and TRBJ2-3; maybe TRBD1 (5 bases). V lost 2 bases to trimming and J lost 4 bases, with 11 bases between them. The CDR3 runs 14 residues. CDR1 is SGDLS, CDR2 YYNGEE, per germline. The CDR3 reads CASSVQGWSDTQYF. The DNA of the CDR3 is TGTGCCAGCAGCGTTCAGGGCTGGTCAGATACGCAGTATTTT. Looking up the rest from reference TRBV9 and TRBJ2-3 gives the full variable domain: DSGVTQTPKHLITATGQRVTLRCSPRSGDLSVYWYQQSLDQGLQFLIQYYNGEERAKGNILERFSAQQFPDLHSELNLSSLELGDSALYFCASSVQGWSDTQYFGPGTRLTVL.

The chain couples TRBV30 to TRBJ1-5; D perhaps matches TRBD1 (6 bases). Looked up from germline, CDR1 is GTSNPN and CDR2 is SVGIG (reference sequence). This CDR3 is 14 amino acids long. Trimming removed 3 bases from V and 1 base from J, with 10 bases in between. The CDR3 DNA follows: TGTGCCTGGAGGCCTCAGGGGAGCAATCAGCCCCAGCATTTT. The encoded protein is CAWRPQGSNQPQHF. The full variable domain, with the rest looked up from reference TRBV30 and TRBJ1-5, is SQTIHQWPATLVQPVGSPLSLECTVEGTSNPNLYWYRQAAGRGLQLLFYSVGIGQISSEVPQNLSASRPQDRQFILSSKKLLLSDSGFYLCAWRPQGSNQPQHFGDGTRLSIL.

The rearrangement joins TRBV10-1 to TRBJ1-5; D is undetermined. Per germline, CDR1 WNHNN and CDR2 SYGVQD (reference sequence). The V and J ends lost 6 bases and 7 bases respectively, with 10 bases between them. The CDR3 spans 12 residues. DNA of the CDR3: TGCGCCAGCAGCAACGGGTTACAGCCCCAGCATTTT. It encodes CASSNGLQPQHF.

This clone showed up just a few times. V is TRBV4-3 and J is TRBJ2-7; D perhaps matches TRBD1 (6 bases). Trimming took off 5 bases at V and 6 bases at J, with 14 bases between the two ends. The CDR3 runs to 13 residues. CDR1 is LGHNA and CDR2 is YSLEER in the germline V gene. DNA for the CDR3: TGCGCCAGCAGCTGGGGACACGGCGGCGAGCAGTACTTC. Protein product: CASSWGHGGEQYF.

The V call is TRBV9, the J call TRBJ2-1; the D gene is possibly TRBD1 (8 bases). This CDR3 has 17 amino acids. V dropped 4 bases and J dropped 7 bases, with 24 bases sitting between them. The germline V gene encodes CDR1 SGDLS and CDR2 YYNGEE. Here the CDR3 DNA reads TGTGCCAGCAGCACCCACTGGGGGGGGACAGGTGCTAATGAGCAGTTCTTC. Amino acids: CASSTHWGGTGANEQFF.

The V and J genes are TRBV27 and TRBJ2-1; perhaps TRBD2 as D (6 bases). The V gene lost 6 bases and the J gene lost 6 bases, with 12 bases spanning the gap. The CDR3 spans 13 residues. The germline gives CDR1 MNHEY, CDR2 SMNVEV (reference sequence). The CDR3 DNA reads TGTGCCAGCAGCCCGGGACTGATCAATGAGCAGTTCTTC. It encodes CASSPGLINEQFF.

This rearrangement joins TRBV11-2 to TRBJ2-1; 10 bases align to TRBD2. The CDR3 contains 15 residues. CDR1 and CDR2 (germline): SGHAT, FQNNGV. V shed 4 bases and J 15 bases; nucleotides not matched to a gene: 15. The CDR3 spells CASSSRPGTSVRAFF. The DNA of the CDR3 is TGTGCCAGCAGCTCACGACCCGGGACTAGCGTCAGAGCGTTCTTC.

V is TRBV11-2 and J is TRBJ2-1, with 8 nucleotides matching TRBD2. Germline V gene lookup returns CDR1 SGHAT and CDR2 FQNNGV. After removal of 1 base from V and 0 bases from J, the junction contained 8 bases not matched to a gene. The CDR3 totals 18 residues. CDR3 bases: TGTGCCAGCAGCTTAGTCGGGGCACGGGGGGGCTCCTACAATGAGCAGTTCTTC. This gives the protein CASSLVGARGGSYNEQFF.

The gene calls are TRBV27 and TRBJ2-7; the match to TRBD1 covers 8 bases. Looked up from germline, CDR1 is MNHEY and CDR2 is SMNVEV (reference sequence). CDR3 size: 16 residues. Trimming took 7 bases from V and 0 from J; bases not matched to a gene: 11. In nucleotides, the CDR3 is TGTGCCAGCACGGCAGGGGGCGCATTAGGCTCCTACGAGCAGTACTTC. Encoded protein: CASTAGGALGSYEQYF.

This clone was counted between two and nine times. The CDR3 DNA reads TGTGCCACCAGTGAGAGATATGGCTACACCTTC. Translated, it gives CATSERYGYTF. This chain links TRBV24-1 with TRBJ1-2; D unresolved. CDR3 length: 11 residues. The V gene's germline CDR1 is KGHDR and CDR2 SFDVKD. Trimming removed 4 bases from V and 5 bases from J, with 4 bases in between.

This clone was seen a handful of times. The rearrangement uses TRBV7-9 and TRBJ1-4, with 7 bases fitting TRBD1. Unmatched junction bases numbered 9, after V lost 5 bases and J lost 9 bases. The CDR3 loop spans 14 amino acids. Germline V gene sequence: CDR1 SEHNR, CDR2 FQNEAQ (reference sequence). The CDR3 here is CASSTDRATQKLFF. The CDR3 coding sequence is TGTGCCAGCAGCACCGACAGGGCCACGCAAAAACTGTTTTTT.

The chain uses TRBV29-1 and TRBJ2-4; 13 nucleotides match TRBD2. CDR1 is SQVTM, CDR2 ANQGSEA, per germline. This CDR3 comprises 15 residues. With 6 bases clipped from V and 8 bases from J, the junction kept 10 bases outside the gene matches. Written as DNA, the CDR3 is TGCAGCGTCCCGGGACTAGCGGGACCTAGGGACATTCAGTACTTC. The encoded protein is CSVPGLAGPRDIQYF.

The V gene is TRBV5-1, the J gene TRBJ2-2; D is uncertain. This CDR3 contains 14 residues. The V end lost 5 bases, the J end lost 1 base, and 9 bases lay between the germline ends. Looked up from germline, CDR1 is SGHRS and CDR2 is YFSETQ. As DNA, the CDR3 is TGCGCCAGCAGTCATCCGAGGAACACCGGGGAGCTGTTTTTT. Translation gives CASSHPRNTGELFF. Full variable domain (missing parts from reference TRBV5-1 and TRBJ2-2): KAGVTQTPRYLIKTRGQQVTLSCSPISGHRSVSWYQQTPGQGLQFLFEYFSETQRNKGNFPGRFSGRQFSNSRSEMNVSTLELGDSALYLCASSHPRNTGELFFGEGSRLTVL.

This clone was picked up a small number of times. This chain connects TRBV30 to TRBJ1-2; 9 bases map to TRBD1. The CDR3 has 16 amino acids. Germline V gene lookup returns CDR1 GTSNPN and CDR2 SVGIG (reference sequence). V was clipped by 0 bases and J by 3 bases; unmatched bases: 8. CDR3 in amino acids: CAWSVFPTGGDYGYTF. DNA of the CDR3: TGTGCCTGGAGTGTATTCCCTACAGGGGGCGACTATGGCTACACCTTC. Full variable domain (missing parts from reference TRBV30 and TRBJ1-2): SQTIHQWPATLVQPVGSPLSLECTVEGTSNPNLYWYRQAAGRGLQLLFYSVGIGQISSEVPQNLSASRPQDRQFILSSKKLLLSDSGFYLCAWSVFPTGGDYGYTFGSGTRLTVV.

The genes are TRBV27 and TRBJ1-5, with no clear D. The germline V and J ends were trimmed by 2 bases and 0 bases, with 5 bases remaining between them. This CDR3 is built from 14 residues. In germline, CDR1 is MNHEY, CDR2 SMNVEV (reference sequence). The CDR3 region has the DNA TGTGCCAGCAGTTTAAAGAGTAGCAATCAGCCCCAGCATTTT. This codes for CASSLKSSNQPQHF.

The CDR3 bases are TGTGCCTGGAGTGGGGACAGCGGATCTTTCTTT. Amino acid sequence: CAWSGDSGSFF. The chain couples TRBV30 to TRBJ1-1; 7 bases line up with TRBD1. V shed 1 base and J 12 bases; nucleotides not matched to a gene: 5. The CDR3 sequence is 11 residues long. Germline CDR1 and CDR2: GTSNPN and SVGIG (reference sequence).

The rearrangement joins TRBV11-2 to TRBJ1-1; 7 nucleotides align to TRBD1. Trimming cost V 1 base and J 3 bases; bases outside gene matches: 5. The CDR3 contains 15 residues. Germline loops: CDR1 SGHAT, CDR2 FQNNGV. CDR3 residues: CASSLVSTGDTEAFF. The CDR3 DNA reads TGTGCCAGCAGCTTAGTTTCAACAGGGGACACTGAAGCTTTCTTT. The complete variable domain, with remaining parts taken from reference TRBV11-2 and TRBJ1-1, reads EAGVAQSPRYKIIEKRQSVAFWCNPISGHATLYWYQQILGQGPKLLIQFQNNGVVDDSQLPKDRFSAERLKGVDSTLKIQPAKLEDSAVYLCASSLVSTGDTEAFFGQGTRLTVV.

V is TRBV25-1 and J is TRBJ2-7; unclear D gene. This CDR3 has 15 amino acids. Germline V gives CDR1 MGHDK, CDR2 SYGVNS. V was cut by 1 base and J by 0 bases, with 10 bases left in between. The CDR3 sequence is CASSESLYGSYEQYF. CDR3 sequence (DNA): TGTGCCAGCAGTGAATCTCTTTACGGCTCCTACGAGCAGTACTTC.

The DNA for the CDR3 is TGTGCCTACCTAGTACGCGCATCCGGGGCCAACGTCCTGACTTTC. It is translated as CAYLVRASGANVLTF. The gene calls are TRBV11-2 and TRBJ2-6; D ambiguous. Trimming took off 11 bases at V and 4 bases at J, with 18 bases between the two ends. CDR1 and CDR2 from the germline V gene are SGHAT and FQNNGV. This CDR3 is built from 15 residues.

The chain links TRBV7-2 to TRBJ1-4, with TRBD1 matching over 9 bases. J lost 7 bases, V lost 5 bases, and 8 bases had no gene match. CDR1 is SGHTA, CDR2 FQGNSA, per germline. This CDR3 spans 15 amino acids. The CDR3 protein is CASSRRDRVGEKLFF. The DNA for the CDR3 is TGTGCCAGCAGCCGCCGGGACAGGGTTGGTGAAAAACTGTTTTTT.

The V call is TRBV19, the J call TRBJ2-1; 8 bases are shared with TRBD2. The germline V gene has CDR1 LNHDA and CDR2 SQIVND (reference sequence). The V and J ends lost 3 bases and 9 bases, in that order; junction bases with no gene match: 13. This CDR3 comprises 16 residues. The DNA of the CDR3 is TGTGCCAGTAGTATCCCGGGACTAGGGGATTTGAGTGAGCAGTTCTTC. It specifies CASSIPGLGDLSEQFF.

This clone showed up just once. In DNA, the CDR3 is TGTGCCAGCACCCCCGGTGAGGGTACGGGCTACACCTTC. It encodes CASTPGEGTGYTF. The rearrangement joins TRBV2 to TRBJ1-2, with unresolved D. This CDR3 spans 13 amino acids. The V end lost 7 bases, the J end lost 8 bases, and 17 bases lay between the germline ends. Germline V lookup: CDR1 SNHLY, CDR2 FYNNEI.

This chain connects TRBV7-2 to TRBJ1-2; tentative D call: TRBD1 (5 bases). This CDR3 contains 13 residues. Germline lookup yields CDR1 SGHTA and CDR2 FQGNSA. The germline V and J ends were trimmed by 3 bases and 6 bases, with 11 bases remaining between them. The CDR3, as DNA: TGTGCCAGCAGCTTGAGGCCAGGGAATGGCTACACCTTC. Translated: CASSLRPGNGYTF.

In DNA form, the CDR3 reads TGTGCCAGCAGTTACTCGGAGGCGAACACTGAAGCTTTCTTT. As protein: CASSYSEANTEAFF. V and J are TRBV6-2 or TRBV6-3 and TRBJ1-1; D is uncertain. Germline V gene sequence: CDR1 MNHEY, CDR2 SVGEGT. V lost 0 bases, J lost 1 base, and 6 bases lay in between. This CDR3 comprises 14 residues.

This chain links TRBV23-1 with TRBJ1-2, with 7 bases fitting TRBD1. TRBV23-1 is flagged as an ORF with uncertain function. After removal of 0 bases from V and 5 bases from J, the junction contained 9 bases not matched to a gene. This CDR3 has 16 residues. In DNA form, the CDR3 reads TGCGCCAGCAGTCAATCACTTACAGGGGTTTTGTATGGCTACACCTTC. This gives the protein CASSQSLTGVLYGYTF.

This clone was seen only a few times. DNA for the CDR3: TGCGCCAGCAGCTTGGACGGGATGGGGACCGGGGAGCTGTTTTTT. This translates into CASSLDGMGTGELFF. The chain combines TRBV5-1 with TRBJ2-2; tentative D call: TRBD2 (5 bases). From germline, CDR1 is SGHRS and CDR2 YFSETQ. The CDR3 consists of 15 residues. V lost 0 bases and J lost 5, with 11 bases in between.

V and J are TRBV9 and TRBJ2-1; 8 nucleotides match TRBD2. Germline V gives CDR1 SGDLS, CDR2 YYNGEE. There are 17 residues in the CDR3. J lost 0 bases, V lost 4 bases, and 9 bases had no gene match. In nucleotides, the CDR3 is TGTGCCAGCAGCCCGCTCGGGGCGGGAGGCTCCTACAATGAGCAGTTCTTC. The encoded protein is CASSPLGAGGSYNEQFF. Using reference TRBV9 and TRBJ2-1 for the parts outside the CDR3, the full variable domain is DSGVTQTPKHLITATGQRVTLRCSPRSGDLSVYWYQQSLDQGLQFLIQYYNGEERAKGNILERFSAQQFPDLHSELNLSSLELGDSALYFCASSPLGAGGSYNEQFFGPGTRLTVL.

The chain employs TRBV4-3 and TRBJ1-4, with no clear D. The CDR3 runs to 17 residues. V was clipped by 1 base and J by 3 bases, with 15 bases between them. Per germline, CDR1 LGHNA and CDR2 YSLEER. The CDR3 coding sequence is TGCGCCAGCAGCCAAGTGGGCTCGGGGAAGGCTAATGAAAAACTGTTTTTT. Translating it yields CASSQVGSGKANEKLFF.